This T cell receptor beta chain was identified in a study of T cells in Graves' hyperthyroidism and ophthalmopathy. The CDR3 extends over 19 amino acids. Trimming at V came to 4 bases and at J to 2 bases, leaving 19 bases not matched to a gene. Germline assignment: CDR1 DFQATT and CDR2 SNEGSKA (reference sequence). In its sample, this clonotype was seen a few times. TCR beta CDR3 regions were amplified from RNA transcripts. In the first-round RT-PCR of the TCR CDR3, the HTBI primer set was used. TCRdb re-derived calls from the multiplex PCR reads in MiXCR, one entry per CDR3 protein. The sample shows 250,000 or so distinct CDR3 sequences, roughly 15% of them seen only once.

The chain uses TRBV20-1 and TRBJ2-2; 7 positions match TRBD2. The source of this sequence is a woman between 45 and 65 years old with Graves' hyperthyroidism that later progressed to Graves' ophthalmopathy. Input material: blood. CDR3 sequence: CSATPPSGQGGGNTGELFF. The CDR3 DNA is TGCAGTGCTACCCCTCCTAGCGGCCAAGGAGGTGGTAACACCGGGGAGCTGTTTTTT.